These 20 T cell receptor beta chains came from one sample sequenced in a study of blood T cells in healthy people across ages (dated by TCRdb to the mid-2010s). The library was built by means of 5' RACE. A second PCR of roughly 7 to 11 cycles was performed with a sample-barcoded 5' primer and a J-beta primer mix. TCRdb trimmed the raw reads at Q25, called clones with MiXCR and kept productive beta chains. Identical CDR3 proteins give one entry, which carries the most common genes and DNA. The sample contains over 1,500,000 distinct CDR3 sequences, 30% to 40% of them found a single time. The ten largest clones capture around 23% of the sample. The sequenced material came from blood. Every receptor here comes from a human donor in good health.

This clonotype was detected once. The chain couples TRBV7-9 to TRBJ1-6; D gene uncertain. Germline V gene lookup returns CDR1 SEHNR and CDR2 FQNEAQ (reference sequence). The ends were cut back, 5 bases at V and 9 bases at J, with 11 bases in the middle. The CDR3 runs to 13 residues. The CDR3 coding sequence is TGTGCCAGCAGCCCTGGACGGGCTTCACCCCTCCACTTT. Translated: CASSPGRASPLHF.

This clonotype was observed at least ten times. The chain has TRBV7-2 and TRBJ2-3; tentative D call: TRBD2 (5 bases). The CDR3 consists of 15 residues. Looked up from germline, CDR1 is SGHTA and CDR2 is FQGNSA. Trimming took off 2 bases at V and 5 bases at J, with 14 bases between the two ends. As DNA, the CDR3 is TGTGCCAGCAGCTTAAGTCCGGGGTTTATAGATACGCAGTATTTT. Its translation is CASSLSPGFIDTQYF.

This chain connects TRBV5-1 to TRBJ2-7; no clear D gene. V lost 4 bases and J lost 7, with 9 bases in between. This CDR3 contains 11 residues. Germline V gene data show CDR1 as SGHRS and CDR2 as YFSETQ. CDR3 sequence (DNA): TGCGCCAGCAGCCGCTACAATGAGCAGTACTTC. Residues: CASSRYNEQYF.

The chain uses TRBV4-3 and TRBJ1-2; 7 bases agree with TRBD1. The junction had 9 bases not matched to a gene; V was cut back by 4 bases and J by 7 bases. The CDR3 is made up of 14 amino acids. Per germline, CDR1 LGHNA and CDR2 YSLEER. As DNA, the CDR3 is TGCGCCAGCAGCCGGACAGGCCAGTCGCCTGGCTACACCTTC. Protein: CASSRTGQSPGYTF.

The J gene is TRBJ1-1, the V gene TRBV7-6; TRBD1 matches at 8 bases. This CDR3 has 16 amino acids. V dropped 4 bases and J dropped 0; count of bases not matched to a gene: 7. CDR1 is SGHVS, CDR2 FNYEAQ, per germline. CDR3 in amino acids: CASSSRQGLMNTEAFF. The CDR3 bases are TGTGCCAGCAGCTCAAGACAGGGGCTCATGAACACTGAAGCTTTCTTT.

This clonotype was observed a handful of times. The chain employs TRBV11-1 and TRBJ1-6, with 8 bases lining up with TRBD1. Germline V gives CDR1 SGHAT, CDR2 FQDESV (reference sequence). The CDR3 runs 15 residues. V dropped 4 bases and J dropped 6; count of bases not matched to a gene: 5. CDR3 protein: CASSSRTGSNSPLHF. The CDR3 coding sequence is TGTGCCAGCAGCTCCCGGACAGGGAGTAATTCACCCCTCCACTTT.

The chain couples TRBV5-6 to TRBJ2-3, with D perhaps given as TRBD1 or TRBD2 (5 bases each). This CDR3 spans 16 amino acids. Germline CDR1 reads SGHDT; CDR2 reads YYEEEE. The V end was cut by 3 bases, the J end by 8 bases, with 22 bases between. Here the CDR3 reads CASSWRTPGTYRTQYF. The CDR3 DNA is TGTGCCAGCAGCTGGCGGACTCCCGGGACCTACCGTACGCAGTATTTT.

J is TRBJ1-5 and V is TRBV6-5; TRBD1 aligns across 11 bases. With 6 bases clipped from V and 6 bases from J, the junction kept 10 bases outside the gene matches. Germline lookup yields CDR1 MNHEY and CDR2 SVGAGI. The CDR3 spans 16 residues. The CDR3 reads CASSPGTGGFGQPQHF. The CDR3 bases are TGTGCCAGCAGCCCCGGGACAGGGGGTTTCGGTCAGCCCCAGCATTTT.

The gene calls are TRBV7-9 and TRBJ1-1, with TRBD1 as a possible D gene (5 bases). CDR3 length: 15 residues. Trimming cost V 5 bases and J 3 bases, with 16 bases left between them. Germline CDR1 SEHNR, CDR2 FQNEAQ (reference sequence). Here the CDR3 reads CASSGQGRRYTEAFF. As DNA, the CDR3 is TGTGCCAGCAGCGGGCAGGGAAGAAGGTACACTGAAGCTTTCTTT.

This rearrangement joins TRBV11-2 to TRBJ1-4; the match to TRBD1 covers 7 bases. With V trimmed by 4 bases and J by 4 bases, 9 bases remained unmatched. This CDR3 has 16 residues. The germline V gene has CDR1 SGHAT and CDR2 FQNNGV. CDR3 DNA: TGTGCCAGCAGCTGGACTTTAGGGGGCTTTAATGAAAAACTGTTTTTT. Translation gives CASSWTLGGFNEKLFF.

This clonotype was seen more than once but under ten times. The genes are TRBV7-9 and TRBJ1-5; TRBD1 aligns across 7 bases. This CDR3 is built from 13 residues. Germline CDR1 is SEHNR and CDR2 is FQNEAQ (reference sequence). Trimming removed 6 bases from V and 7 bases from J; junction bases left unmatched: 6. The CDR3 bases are TGTGCCAGCAGTCCAGGGGGAGAGCAGCCCCAGCATTTT. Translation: CASSPGGEQPQHF.

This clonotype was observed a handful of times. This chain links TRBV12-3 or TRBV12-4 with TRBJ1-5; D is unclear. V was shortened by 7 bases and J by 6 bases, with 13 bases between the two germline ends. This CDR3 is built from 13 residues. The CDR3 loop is CASTRQGSQPQHF. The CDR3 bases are TGTGCCAGCACAAGACAAGGTAGTCAGCCCCAGCATTTT.

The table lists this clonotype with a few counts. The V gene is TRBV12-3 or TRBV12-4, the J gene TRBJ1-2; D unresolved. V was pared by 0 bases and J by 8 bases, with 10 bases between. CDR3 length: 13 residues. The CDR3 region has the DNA TGTGCCAGCAGTTTAGCGGGGTCTGAGGGCTACACCTTC. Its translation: CASSLAGSEGYTF.

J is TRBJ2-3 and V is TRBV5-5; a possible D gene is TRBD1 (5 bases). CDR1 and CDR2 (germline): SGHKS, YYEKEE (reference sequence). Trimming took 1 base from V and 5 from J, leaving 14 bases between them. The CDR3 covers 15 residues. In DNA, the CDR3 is TGTGCCAGCAGCTTGTTTAGGGGCTCTGGAGATACGCAGTATTTT. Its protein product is CASSLFRGSGDTQYF.

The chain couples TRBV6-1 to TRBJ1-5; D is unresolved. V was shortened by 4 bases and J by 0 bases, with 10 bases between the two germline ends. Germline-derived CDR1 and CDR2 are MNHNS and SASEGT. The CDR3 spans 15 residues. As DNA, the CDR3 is TGTGCCAGCAGTGCCCAGCCTAATAGCAATCAGCCCCAGCATTTT. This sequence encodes CASSAQPNSNQPQHF.

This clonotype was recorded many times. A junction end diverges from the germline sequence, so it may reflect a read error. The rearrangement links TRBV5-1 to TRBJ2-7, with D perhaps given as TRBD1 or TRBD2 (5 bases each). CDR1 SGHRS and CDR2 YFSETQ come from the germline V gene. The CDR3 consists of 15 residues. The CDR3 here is CASSLGTSGSYEQYF. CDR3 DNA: TGTGCCAGCTCTCTCGGGACCTCCGGATCCTACGAGCAGTACTTC. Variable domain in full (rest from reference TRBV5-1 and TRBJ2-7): KAGVTQTPRYLIKTRGQQVTLSCSPISGHRSVSWYQQTPGQGLQFLFEYFSETQRNKGNFPGRFSGRQFSNSRSEMNVSTLELGDSALYLCASSLGTSGSYEQYFGPGTRLTVT.

This chain's CDR3 is CSAGDMESDEQYF. In DNA, the CDR3 is TGCAGTGCTGGGGACATGGAGAGCGACGAGCAGTACTTC. The rearrangement joins TRBV20-1 to TRBJ2-7; the D gene is possibly TRBD1 (6 bases). The CDR3 contains 13 residues. CDR1 and CDR2 (germline): DFQATT, SNEGSKA (reference sequence). Trimming took 5 bases from V and 5 from J, leaving 16 bases between them.

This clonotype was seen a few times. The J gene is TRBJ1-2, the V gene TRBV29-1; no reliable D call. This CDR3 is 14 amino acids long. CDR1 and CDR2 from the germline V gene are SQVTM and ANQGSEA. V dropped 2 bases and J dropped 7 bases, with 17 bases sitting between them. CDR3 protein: CSVESPRLRPGYTF. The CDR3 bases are TGCAGCGTTGAATCCCCCAGGCTTAGGCCTGGCTACACCTTC.

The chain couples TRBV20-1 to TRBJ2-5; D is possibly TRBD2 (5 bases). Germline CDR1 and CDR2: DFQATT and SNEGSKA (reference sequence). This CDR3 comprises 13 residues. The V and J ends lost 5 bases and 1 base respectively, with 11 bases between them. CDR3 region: CSASLASQETQYF. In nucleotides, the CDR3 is TGCAGTGCTTCCCTAGCTTCCCAAGAGACCCAGTACTTC.

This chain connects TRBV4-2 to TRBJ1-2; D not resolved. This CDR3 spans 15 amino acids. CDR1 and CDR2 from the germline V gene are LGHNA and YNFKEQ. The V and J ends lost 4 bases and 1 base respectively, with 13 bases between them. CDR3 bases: TGTGCCAGCAGCCCACTCAAGGACTTTAACTATGGCTACACCTTC. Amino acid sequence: CASSPLKDFNYGYTF.